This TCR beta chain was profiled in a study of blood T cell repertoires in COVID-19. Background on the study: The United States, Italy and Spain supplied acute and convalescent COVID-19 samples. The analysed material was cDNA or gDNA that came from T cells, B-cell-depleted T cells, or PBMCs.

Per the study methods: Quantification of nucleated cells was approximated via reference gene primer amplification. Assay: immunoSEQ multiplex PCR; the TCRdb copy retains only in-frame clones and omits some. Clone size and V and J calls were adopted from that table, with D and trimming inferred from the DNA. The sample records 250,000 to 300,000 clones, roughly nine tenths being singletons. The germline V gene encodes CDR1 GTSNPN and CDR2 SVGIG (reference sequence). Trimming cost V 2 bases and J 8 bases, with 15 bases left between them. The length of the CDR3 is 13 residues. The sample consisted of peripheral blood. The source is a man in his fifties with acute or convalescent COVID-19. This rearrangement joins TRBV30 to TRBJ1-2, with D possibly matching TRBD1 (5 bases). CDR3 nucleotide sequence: TGTGCCTGGAGTTCGCGGGGGGGTTTGGGCTACACCTTC. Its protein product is CAWSSRGGLGYTF. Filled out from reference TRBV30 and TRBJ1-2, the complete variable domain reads SQTIHQWPATLVQPVGSPLSLECTVEGTSNPNLYWYRQAAGRGLQLLFYSVGIGQISSEVPQNLSASRPQDRQFILSSKKLLLSDSGFYLCAWSSRGGLGYTFGSGTRLTVV.